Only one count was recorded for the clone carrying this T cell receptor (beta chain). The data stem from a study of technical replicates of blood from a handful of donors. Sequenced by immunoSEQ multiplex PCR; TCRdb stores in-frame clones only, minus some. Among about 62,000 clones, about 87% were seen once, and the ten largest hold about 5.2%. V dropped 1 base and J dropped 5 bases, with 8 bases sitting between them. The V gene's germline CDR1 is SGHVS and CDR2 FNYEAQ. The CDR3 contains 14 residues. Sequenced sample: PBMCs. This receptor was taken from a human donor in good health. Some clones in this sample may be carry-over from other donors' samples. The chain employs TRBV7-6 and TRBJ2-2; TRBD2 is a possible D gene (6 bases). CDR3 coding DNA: TGTGCCAGCAGCTTAGTCGGAGGGACCGGGGAGCTGTTTTTT. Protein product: CASSLVGGTGELFF.